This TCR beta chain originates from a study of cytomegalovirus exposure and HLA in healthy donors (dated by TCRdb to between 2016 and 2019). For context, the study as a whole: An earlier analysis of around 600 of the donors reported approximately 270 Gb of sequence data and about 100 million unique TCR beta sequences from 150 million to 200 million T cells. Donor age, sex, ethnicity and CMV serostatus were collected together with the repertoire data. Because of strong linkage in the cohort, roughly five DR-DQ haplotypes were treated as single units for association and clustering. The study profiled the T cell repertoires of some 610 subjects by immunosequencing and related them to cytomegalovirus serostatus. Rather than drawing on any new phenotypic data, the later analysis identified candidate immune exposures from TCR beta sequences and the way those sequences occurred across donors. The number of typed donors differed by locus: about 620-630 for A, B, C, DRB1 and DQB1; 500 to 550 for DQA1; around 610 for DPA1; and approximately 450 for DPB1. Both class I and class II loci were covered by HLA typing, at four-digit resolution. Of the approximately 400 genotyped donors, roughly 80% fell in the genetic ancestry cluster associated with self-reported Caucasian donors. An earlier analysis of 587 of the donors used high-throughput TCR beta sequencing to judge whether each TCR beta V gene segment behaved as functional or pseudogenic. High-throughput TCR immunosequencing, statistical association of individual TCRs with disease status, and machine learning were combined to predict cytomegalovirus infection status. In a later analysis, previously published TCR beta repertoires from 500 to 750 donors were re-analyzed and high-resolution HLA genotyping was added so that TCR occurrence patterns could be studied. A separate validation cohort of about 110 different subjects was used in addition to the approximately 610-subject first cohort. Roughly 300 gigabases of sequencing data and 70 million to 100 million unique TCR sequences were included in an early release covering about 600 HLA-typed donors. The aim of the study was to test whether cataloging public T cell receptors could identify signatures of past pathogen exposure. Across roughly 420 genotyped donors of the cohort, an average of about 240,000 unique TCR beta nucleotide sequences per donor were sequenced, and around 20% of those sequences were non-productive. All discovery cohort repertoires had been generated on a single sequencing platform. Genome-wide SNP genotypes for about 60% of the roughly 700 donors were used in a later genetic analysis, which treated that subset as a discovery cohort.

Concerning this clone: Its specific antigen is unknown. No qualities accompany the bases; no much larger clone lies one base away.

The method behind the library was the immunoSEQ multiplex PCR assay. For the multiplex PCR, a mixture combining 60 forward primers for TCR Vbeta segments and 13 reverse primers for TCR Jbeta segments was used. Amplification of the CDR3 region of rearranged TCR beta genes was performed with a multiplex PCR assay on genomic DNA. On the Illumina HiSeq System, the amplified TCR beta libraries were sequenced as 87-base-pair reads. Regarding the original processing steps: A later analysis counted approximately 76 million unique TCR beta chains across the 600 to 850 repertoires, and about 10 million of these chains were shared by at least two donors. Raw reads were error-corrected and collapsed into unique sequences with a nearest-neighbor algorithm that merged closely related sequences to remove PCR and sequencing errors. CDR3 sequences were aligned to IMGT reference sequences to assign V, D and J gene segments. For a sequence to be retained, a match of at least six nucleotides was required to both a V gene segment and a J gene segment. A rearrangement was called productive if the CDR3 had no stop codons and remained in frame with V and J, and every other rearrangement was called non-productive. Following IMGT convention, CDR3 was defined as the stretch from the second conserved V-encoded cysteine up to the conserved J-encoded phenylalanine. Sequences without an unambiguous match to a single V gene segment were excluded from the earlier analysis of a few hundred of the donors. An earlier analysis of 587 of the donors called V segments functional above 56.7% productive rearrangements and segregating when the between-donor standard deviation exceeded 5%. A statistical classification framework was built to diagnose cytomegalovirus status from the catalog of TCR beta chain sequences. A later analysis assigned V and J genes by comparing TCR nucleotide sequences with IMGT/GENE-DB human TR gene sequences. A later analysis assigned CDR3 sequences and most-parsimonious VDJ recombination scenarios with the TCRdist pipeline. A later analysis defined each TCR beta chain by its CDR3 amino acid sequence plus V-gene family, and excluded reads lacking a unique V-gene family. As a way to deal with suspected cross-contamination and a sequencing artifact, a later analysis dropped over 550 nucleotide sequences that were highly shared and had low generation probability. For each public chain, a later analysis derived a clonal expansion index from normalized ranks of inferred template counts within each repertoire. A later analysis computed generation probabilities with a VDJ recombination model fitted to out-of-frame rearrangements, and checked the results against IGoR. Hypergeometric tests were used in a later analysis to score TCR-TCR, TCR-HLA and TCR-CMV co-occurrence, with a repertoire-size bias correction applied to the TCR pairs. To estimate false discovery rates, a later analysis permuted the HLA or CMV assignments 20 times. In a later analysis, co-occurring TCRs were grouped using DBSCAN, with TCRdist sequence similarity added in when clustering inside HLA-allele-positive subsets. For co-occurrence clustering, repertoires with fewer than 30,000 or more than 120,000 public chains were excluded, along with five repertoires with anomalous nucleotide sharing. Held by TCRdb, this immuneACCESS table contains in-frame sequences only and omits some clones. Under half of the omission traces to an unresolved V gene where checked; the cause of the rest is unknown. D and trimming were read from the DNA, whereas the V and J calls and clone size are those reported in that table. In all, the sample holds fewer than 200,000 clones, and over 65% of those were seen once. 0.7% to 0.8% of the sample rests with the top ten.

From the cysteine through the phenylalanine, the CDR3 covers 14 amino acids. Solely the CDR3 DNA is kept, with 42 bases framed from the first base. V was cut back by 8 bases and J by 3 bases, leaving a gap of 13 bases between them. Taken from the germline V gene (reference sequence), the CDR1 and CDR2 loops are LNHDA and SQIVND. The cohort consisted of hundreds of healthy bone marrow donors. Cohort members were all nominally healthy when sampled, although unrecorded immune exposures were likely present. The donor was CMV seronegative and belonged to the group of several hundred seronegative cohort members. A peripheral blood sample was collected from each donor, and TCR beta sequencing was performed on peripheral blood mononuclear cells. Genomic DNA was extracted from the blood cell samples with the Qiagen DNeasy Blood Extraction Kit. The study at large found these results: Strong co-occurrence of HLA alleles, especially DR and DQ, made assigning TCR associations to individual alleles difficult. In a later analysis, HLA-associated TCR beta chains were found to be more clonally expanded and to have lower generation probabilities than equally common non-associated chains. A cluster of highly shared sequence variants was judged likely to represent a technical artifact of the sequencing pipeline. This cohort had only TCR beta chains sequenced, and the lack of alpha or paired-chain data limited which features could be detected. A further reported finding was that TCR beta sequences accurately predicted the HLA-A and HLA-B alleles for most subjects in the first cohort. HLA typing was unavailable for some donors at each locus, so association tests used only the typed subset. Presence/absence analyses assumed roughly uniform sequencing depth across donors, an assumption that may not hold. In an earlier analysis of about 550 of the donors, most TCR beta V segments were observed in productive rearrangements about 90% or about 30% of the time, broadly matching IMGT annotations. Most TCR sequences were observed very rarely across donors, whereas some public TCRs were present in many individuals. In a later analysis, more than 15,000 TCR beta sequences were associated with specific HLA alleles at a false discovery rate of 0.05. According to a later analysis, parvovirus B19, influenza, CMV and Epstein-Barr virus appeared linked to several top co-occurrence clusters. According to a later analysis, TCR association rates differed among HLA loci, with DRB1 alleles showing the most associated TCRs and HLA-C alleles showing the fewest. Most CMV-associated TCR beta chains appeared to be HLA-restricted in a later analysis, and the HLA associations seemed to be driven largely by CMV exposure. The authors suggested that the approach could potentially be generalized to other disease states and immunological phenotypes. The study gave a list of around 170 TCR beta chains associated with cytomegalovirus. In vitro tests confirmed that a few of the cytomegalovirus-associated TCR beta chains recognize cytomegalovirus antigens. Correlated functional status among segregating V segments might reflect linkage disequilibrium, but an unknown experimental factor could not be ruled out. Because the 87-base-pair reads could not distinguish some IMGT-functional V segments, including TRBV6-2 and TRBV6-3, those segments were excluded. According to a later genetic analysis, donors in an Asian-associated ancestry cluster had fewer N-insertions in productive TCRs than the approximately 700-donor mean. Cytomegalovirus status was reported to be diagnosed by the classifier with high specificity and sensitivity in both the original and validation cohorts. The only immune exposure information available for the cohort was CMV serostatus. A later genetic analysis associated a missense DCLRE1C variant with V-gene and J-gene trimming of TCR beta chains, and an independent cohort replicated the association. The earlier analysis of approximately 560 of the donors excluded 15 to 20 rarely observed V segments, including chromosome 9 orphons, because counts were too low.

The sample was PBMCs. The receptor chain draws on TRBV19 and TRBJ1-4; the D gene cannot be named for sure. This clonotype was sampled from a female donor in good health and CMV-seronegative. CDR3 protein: CASSPQSSNEKLFF. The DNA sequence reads TGTGCCAGTTCCCCCCAGTCCTCTAATGAAAAACTGTTTTTT.